The 22 T cell receptor beta chains below come from one sample, sequenced in a study of blood T cell repertoires in COVID-19. This table comes from immunoSEQ multiplex PCR, and its TCRdb copy is limited to in-frame clones, with some not included. The table includes 150,000 or so clones, roughly 81% detected once. Sequenced sample: peripheral blood. Receptor source: a man between 35 and 55 years old who had recovered from COVID-19.

A remark on this clone: Other nucleotide sequences in the sample specify the same CDR3. This chain uses TRBV25-1 with TRBJ1-1; 8 bases match TRBD1. This CDR3 is 13 amino acids long. J was trimmed by 1 base and V by 6 bases; bases with no gene match: 1. Germline V gene lookup returns CDR1 MGHDK and CDR2 SYGVNS. The CDR3 bases are TGTGCCAGCAGGGGGACAGGGAACACTGAAGCTTTCTTT. Translation gives CASRGTGNTEAFF.

The chain recombines TRBV20-1 with TRBJ2-1; D is unclear. The CDR3 covers 11 residues. Trimming took 5 bases from V and 8 from J, leaving 10 bases between them. In germline, CDR1 is DFQATT, CDR2 SNEGSKA (reference sequence). The CDR3 spells CSAGGFYEQFF. The CDR3, as DNA: TGCAGTGCTGGTGGTTTCTATGAGCAGTTCTTC.

The chain joins TRBV6-1 to TRBJ1-5; D is undetermined. Germline lookup yields CDR1 MNHNS and CDR2 SASEGT. V was shortened by 3 bases and J by 0 bases, with 9 bases between the two germline ends. The CDR3 length is 15 residues. The CDR3 sequence: CASSDNSFSNQPQHF. DNA for the CDR3: TGTGCCAGCAGTGACAACAGTTTTAGCAATCAGCCCCAGCATTTT.

This rearrangement joins TRBV18 to TRBJ2-7; TRBD2 matches 11 bases. The V and J ends lost 4 bases and 2 bases, in that order; junction bases with no gene match: 1. CDR1 and CDR2 from the germline V gene are KGHSH and LQKENI. This CDR3 contains 14 residues. Here the CDR3 reads CASSRLAGPYEQYF. In DNA form, the CDR3 reads TGTGCCAGCTCACGACTAGCGGGACCCTACGAGCAGTACTTC. The whole variable domain, remainder taken from reference TRBV18 and TRBJ2-7, is NAGVMQNPRHLVRRRGQEARLRCSPMKGHSHVYWYRQLPEEGLKFMVYLQKENIIDESGMPKERFSAEFPKEGPSILRIQQVVRGDSAAYFCASSRLAGPYEQYFGPGTRLTVT.

The V gene is TRBV5-1, the J gene TRBJ1-2; D perhaps matches TRBD1 (6 bases). V was cut by 4 bases and J by 4 bases, with 17 bases left in between. Germline assignment: CDR1 SGHRS and CDR2 YFSETQ. This CDR3 comprises 15 residues. Written as DNA, the CDR3 is TGCGCCAGCAGCGGGGACACCAAGGGAGCCTATGGCTACACCTTC. Translating it yields CASSGDTKGAYGYTF.

V is TRBV11-3 and J is TRBJ1-1, with unresolved D. The germline V and J ends were trimmed by 1 base and 6 bases, with 9 bases remaining between them. The V gene's germline CDR1 is SGHNT and CDR2 YENEEA. There are 13 residues in the CDR3. CDR3: CASSLVFLAEAFF. Here the CDR3 DNA reads TGTGCCAGCAGCTTAGTCTTCCTCGCTGAAGCTTTCTTT. Filled out from reference TRBV11-3 and TRBJ1-1, the complete variable domain reads EAGVVQSPRYKIIEKKQPVAFWCNPISGHNTLYWYLQNLGQGPELLIRYENEEAVDDSQLPKDRFSAERLKGVDSTLKIQPAELGDSAVYLCASSLVFLAEAFFGQGTRLTVV.

The chain couples TRBV3-1 (or the pseudogene TRBV3-2) to TRBJ2-4; D is uncertain. With 2 bases removed from V and 7 bases from J, the gap between germline ends came to 3 bases. This CDR3 has 11 amino acids. Looked up from germline, CDR1 is LGHDT and CDR2 is YNNKEL (reference sequence). Here the CDR3 reads CASSQQNIQYF. CDR3 nucleotides: TGTGCCAGCAGCCAACAGAACATTCAGTACTTC.

The chain has TRBV2 and TRBJ2-5; 12 nucleotides line up with TRBD2. The V and J ends lost 6 bases and 5 bases, in that order; junction bases with no gene match: 7. The CDR3 sequence is 15 residues long. Germline values: CDR1 SNHLY, CDR2 FYNNEI. CDR3 DNA sequence: TGTGCCAGCAGCCCGACTAGCGGGAGAGGGGAGACCCAGTACTTC. Translating gives CASSPTSGRGETQYF.

The rearrangement links TRBV6-2 or TRBV6-3 to TRBJ2-7; D may be TRBD2 (5 bases). Trimming took off 4 bases at V and 4 bases at J, with 20 bases between the two ends. The germline CDR1 and CDR2 sequences are MNHEY and SVGEGT. This CDR3 comprises 16 residues. Here the CDR3 reads CASSLTKRQLGYEQYF. The CDR3 nucleotides are TGTGCCAGCAGTTTAACAAAGCGGCAACTGGGTTACGAGCAGTACTTC.

This sequence joins TRBV27 and TRBJ1-6; 9 bases are a match to TRBD1. The trim removed 2 bases at V and 8 bases at J, leaving 4 bases unmatched. Germline lookup yields CDR1 MNHEY and CDR2 SMNVEV (reference sequence). The CDR3 consists of 15 residues. The CDR3 nucleotides are TGTGCCAGCAGTTTAACGGGACAGGGTTATTCACCCCTCCACTTT. This encodes CASSLTGQGYSPLHF.

This clone was observed a handful of times. The chain employs TRBV18 and TRBJ1-1, with D perhaps matching TRBD1 (5 bases). The CDR3 contains 14 residues. Between the trimmed V and J ends, which lost 1 base and 1 base, there was a span of 7 bases. Germline V gene lookup returns CDR1 KGHSH and CDR2 LQKENI. CDR3 region: CASSPQTGNTEAFF. The CDR3 DNA reads as TGTGCCAGCTCACCACAAACAGGGAACACTGAAGCTTTCTTT.

The V and J genes are TRBV3-1 (or the pseudogene TRBV3-2) and TRBJ2-7, with 14 bases that match TRBD2. This CDR3 has 21 residues. With V trimmed by 0 bases and J by 0 bases, 13 bases remained unmatched. From germline, CDR1 is LGHDT and CDR2 YNNKEL (reference sequence). As DNA, the CDR3 is TGTGCCAGCAGCCAAGAGGTTAATTTTGGACTAGCGGGGGGCCTCTCCTACGAGCAGTACTTC. Translating it yields CASSQEVNFGLAGGLSYEQYF.

The rearrangement links TRBV7-2 to TRBJ2-5, with 7 bases lining up with TRBD1. The CDR3 is made up of 16 amino acids. Germline V gene sequence: CDR1 SGHTA, CDR2 FQGNSA. With 4 bases clipped from V and 4 bases from J, the junction kept 12 bases outside the gene matches. The CDR3 protein is CASSWGRTGMVETQYF. CDR3 sequence (DNA): TGTGCCAGCAGCTGGGGTAGGACAGGAATGGTAGAGACCCAGTACTTC.

This chain uses TRBV6-5 with TRBJ2-1; D unresolved. This CDR3 has 15 residues. The ends were cut back, 5 bases at V and 5 bases at J, with 16 bases in the middle. Per the germline V gene, CDR1 is MNHEY and CDR2 is SVGAGI. CDR3 coding DNA: TGTGCCAGCAGTCGTTTATTACAGAAAAACAATGAGCAGTTCTTC. Translated: CASSRLLQKNNEQFF.

This chain links TRBV4-3 with TRBJ1-1; 7 bases agree with TRBD1. Germline-derived CDR1 and CDR2 are LGHNA and YSLEER. The CDR3 is made up of 18 amino acids. V shed 3 bases, J shed 0 bases, and the junction held 13 bases outside the gene matches. This CDR3 reads CASSQTIQGGEVNTEAFF. As DNA, the CDR3 is TGCGCCAGCAGCCAGACAATCCAGGGGGGTGAGGTGAACACTGAAGCTTTCTTT.

This chain connects TRBV4-2 to TRBJ2-7, with 8 bases matching TRBD2. The CDR3 is 16 amino acids. The germline CDR1 and CDR2 sequences are LGHNA and YNFKEQ. Unmatched junction bases numbered 14, after V lost 3 bases and J lost 7 bases. The CDR3 DNA reads as TGTGCCAGCAGCCAGATATCAGCGGGAGTACTGCGGGAGCAGTACTTC. Its translation: CASSQISAGVLREQYF.

This clone showed up just once. V gene TRBV12-3 or TRBV12-4 combines with J gene TRBJ1-2, with D unclear. Trimming removed 6 bases at V and 4 bases at J, with 12 bases between. There are 13 residues in the CDR3. The CDR3 sequence is CASSRDRGYGYTF. In DNA form, the CDR3 reads TGTGCCAGCAGCCGAGACCGGGGCTATGGCTACACCTTC.

V and J are TRBV5-6 and TRBJ2-7; maybe TRBD2 (6 bases). The CDR3 loop spans 12 amino acids. The germline V gene encodes CDR1 SGHDT and CDR2 YYEEEE. V lost 2 bases to trimming and J lost 8 bases, with 11 bases between them. This CDR3 reads CASSFGGTQQYF. The CDR3 DNA reads as TGTGCCAGCAGCTTCGGGGGTACGCAGCAGTACTTC.

The V and J genes are TRBV9 and TRBJ1-6; no clear D. The CDR3 is made up of 15 amino acids. V was cut by 0 bases and J by 7 bases, with 11 bases left in between. CDR1 is SGDLS, CDR2 YYNGEE, per germline. CDR3 amino acids: CASSVGGVHNSPLHF. CDR3 coding DNA: TGTGCCAGCAGCGTAGGCGGGGTGCACAATTCACCCCTCCACTTT. The entire variable domain, with the rest obtained from reference TRBV9 and TRBJ1-6, is as follows: DSGVTQTPKHLITATGQRVTLRCSPRSGDLSVYWYQQSLDQGLQFLIQYYNGEERAKGNILERFSAQQFPDLHSELNLSSLELGDSALYFCASSVGGVHNSPLHFGNGTRLTVT.

The CDR3 here is CASSHDRGLETQYF. In DNA form, the CDR3 reads TGTGCCAGCAGCCACGACAGGGGGCTAGAGACCCAGTACTTC. V is TRBV7-9 and J is TRBJ2-5; 10 bases fit TRBD1. CDR3 length: 14 amino acids. Trimming removed 5 bases from V and 4 bases from J; junction bases left unmatched: 4. Germline CDR1 reads SEHNR; CDR2 reads FQNEAQ (reference sequence).

The chain employs TRBV7-6 and TRBJ2-1, with D tentatively TRBD2 (7 bases). The CDR3 is made up of 16 amino acids. The V gene's germline CDR1 is SGHVS and CDR2 FNYEAQ. V shed 2 bases and J shed 9 bases, with 20 bases lying between them. Here the CDR3 DNA reads TGTGCCAGCAGCTTATGGGGGGGGCGAGCTCGAGGTGAGCAGTTCTTC. It yields the protein CASSLWGGRARGEQFF.

This clone is a singleton in its sample. The chain has TRBV5-1 and TRBJ2-1; 9 bases align to TRBD2. Per the germline V gene, CDR1 is SGHRS and CDR2 is YFSETQ. The CDR3 has 15 residues. Trimming cost V 2 bases and J 6 bases; bases outside gene matches: 6. The CDR3 bases are TGCGCCAGCAGCTTAAATAGCGGGAGACGCAATGAGCAGTTCTTC. This sequence encodes CASSLNSGRRNEQFF.